The clone carrying this TCR beta chain was counted a few times. Antigen: not known. The CDR3 has 14 amino acids. After removal of 4 bases from V and 8 bases from J, the junction contained 8 bases not matched to a gene. Germline CDR1 is MNHNS and CDR2 is SASEGT. MiXCR was run by TCRdb on the 5' RACE reads, yielding one entry per CDR3 protein. The sample records a few hundred thousand distinct CDR3 sequences, roughly 23% being singletons. These data come from a study of T-cell memory formation after mild COVID-19. Study-level findings and limits: CD4+ contracting clones were found mainly in CM and EM, and CD8+ ones in EMRA. Clones contracting day 15 to 85 were balanced CD4/CD8; later expanders leaned CD4+.

Input material: PBMCs or a T cell subset sorted from them (not recorded which). The chain recombines TRBV6-1 with TRBJ2-1, with 7 bases fitting TRBD2. The origin of this receptor is an adult woman who had mild COVID-19 (a few samples of this study predate the infection). Cell type and time point are not known. The CDR3 reads CASSVREMGYEQFF. The CDR3 bases are TGTGCCAGCAGTGTGCGGGAGATGGGCTATGAGCAGTTCTTC.